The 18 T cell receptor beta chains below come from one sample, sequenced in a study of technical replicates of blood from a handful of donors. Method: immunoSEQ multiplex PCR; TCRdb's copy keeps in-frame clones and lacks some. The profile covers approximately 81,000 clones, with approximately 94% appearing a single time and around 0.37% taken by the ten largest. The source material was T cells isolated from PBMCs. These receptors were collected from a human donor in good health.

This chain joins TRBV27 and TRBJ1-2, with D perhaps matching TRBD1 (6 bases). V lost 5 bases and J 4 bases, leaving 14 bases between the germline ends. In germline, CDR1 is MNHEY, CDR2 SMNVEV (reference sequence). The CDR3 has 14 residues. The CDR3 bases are TGTGCCAGCAGTCTCACGACAGGCCTCTATGGCTACACCTTC. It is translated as CASSLTTGLYGYTF.

The CDR3 region has the DNA TGCGCCAGCAGCTTAGATACGGGGGACTACGAGCAGTACTTC. The encoded protein is CASSLDTGDYEQYF. The chain carries TRBV5-1 and TRBJ2-7, with D maybe TRBD2 (6 bases). Germline CDR1 and CDR2: SGHRS and YFSETQ. The CDR3 runs 14 residues. The V and J ends lost 2 bases and 3 bases respectively, with 12 bases between them. Full variable domain (remainder filled in from reference TRBV5-1 and TRBJ2-7): KAGVTQTPRYLIKTRGQQVTLSCSPISGHRSVSWYQQTPGQGLQFLFEYFSETQRNKGNFPGRFSGRQFSNSRSEMNVSTLELGDSALYLCASSLDTGDYEQYFGPGTRLTVT.

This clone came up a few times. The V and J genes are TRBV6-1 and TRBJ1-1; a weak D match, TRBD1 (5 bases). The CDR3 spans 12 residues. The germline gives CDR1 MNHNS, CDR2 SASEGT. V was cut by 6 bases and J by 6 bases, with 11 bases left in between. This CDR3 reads CASRNRYSEAFF. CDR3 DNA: TGTGCCAGCAGAAACAGGTACTCTGAAGCTTTCTTT.

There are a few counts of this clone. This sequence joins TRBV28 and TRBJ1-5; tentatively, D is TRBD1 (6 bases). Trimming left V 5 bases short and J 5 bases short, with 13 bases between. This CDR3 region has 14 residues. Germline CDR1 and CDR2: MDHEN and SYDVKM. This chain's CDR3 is CASSPTGTYQPQHF. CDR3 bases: TGTGCCAGCAGTCCTACAGGGACCTATCAGCCCCAGCATTTT.

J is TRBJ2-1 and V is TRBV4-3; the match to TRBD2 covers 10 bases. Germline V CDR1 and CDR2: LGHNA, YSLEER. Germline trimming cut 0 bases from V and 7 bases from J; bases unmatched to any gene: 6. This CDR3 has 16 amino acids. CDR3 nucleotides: TGCGCCAGCAGCCAAGATCGGCTAGCGGGAGCGAATGAGCAGTTCTTC. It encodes CASSQDRLAGANEQFF.

The CDR3 is CASTGLSYNEQFF. The DNA of the CDR3 is TGTGCCAGCACAGGTCTATCCTACAATGAGCAGTTCTTC. The V call is TRBV6-5, the J call TRBJ2-1; no clear D. Germline CDR1 MNHEY, CDR2 SVGAGI. V lost 7 bases to trimming and J lost 1 base, with 8 bases between them. CDR3 length equals 13 residues.

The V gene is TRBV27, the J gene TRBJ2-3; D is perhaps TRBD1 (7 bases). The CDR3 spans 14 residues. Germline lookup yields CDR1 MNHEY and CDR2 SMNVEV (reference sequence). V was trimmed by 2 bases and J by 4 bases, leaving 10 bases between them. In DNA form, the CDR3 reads TGTGCCAGCAGTTTAGGCAGGGGGGCAGATACGCAGTATTTT. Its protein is CASSLGRGADTQYF.

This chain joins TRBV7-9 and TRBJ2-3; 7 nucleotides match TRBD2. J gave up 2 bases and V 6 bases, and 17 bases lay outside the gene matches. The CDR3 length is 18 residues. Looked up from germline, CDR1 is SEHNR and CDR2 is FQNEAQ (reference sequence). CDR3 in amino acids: CASRSPLGASGITDTQYF. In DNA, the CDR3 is TGTGCCAGCAGATCCCCCCTCGGGGCTAGCGGAATCACAGATACGCAGTATTTT. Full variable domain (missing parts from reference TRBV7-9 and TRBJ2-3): DTGVSQNPRHKITKRGQNVTFRCDPISEHNRLYWYRQTLGQGPEFLTYFQNEAQLEKSRLLSDRFSAERPKGSFSTLEIQRTEQGDSAMYLCASRSPLGASGITDTQYFGPGTRLTVL.

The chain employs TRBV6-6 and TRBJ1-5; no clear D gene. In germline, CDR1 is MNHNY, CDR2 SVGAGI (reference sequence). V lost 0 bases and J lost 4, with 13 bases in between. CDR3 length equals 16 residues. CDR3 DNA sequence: TGTGCCAGCAGTTACTCGTTTACGGGGAGGAATCAGCCCCAGCATTTT. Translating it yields CASSYSFTGRNQPQHF.

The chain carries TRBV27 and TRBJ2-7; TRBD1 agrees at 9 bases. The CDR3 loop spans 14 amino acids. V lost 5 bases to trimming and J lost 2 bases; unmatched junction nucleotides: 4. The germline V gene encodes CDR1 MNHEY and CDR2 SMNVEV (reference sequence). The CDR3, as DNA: TGTGCCAGCAGTAGACAGGGGGTCGCCTACGAGCAGTACTTC. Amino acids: CASSRQGVAYEQYF.

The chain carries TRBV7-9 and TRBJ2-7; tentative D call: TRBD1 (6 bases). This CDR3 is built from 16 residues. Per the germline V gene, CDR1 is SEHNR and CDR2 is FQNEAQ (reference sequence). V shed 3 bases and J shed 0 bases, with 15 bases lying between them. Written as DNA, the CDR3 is TGTGCCAGCAGCTTCCCCAACATGACAGGCTCCTACGAGCAGTACTTC. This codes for CASSFPNMTGSYEQYF.

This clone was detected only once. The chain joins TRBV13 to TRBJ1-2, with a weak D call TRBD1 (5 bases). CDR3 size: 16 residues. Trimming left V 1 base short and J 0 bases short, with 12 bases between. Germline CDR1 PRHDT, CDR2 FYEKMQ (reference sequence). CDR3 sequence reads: CASSLDGASPNYGYTF. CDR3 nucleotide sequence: TGTGCCAGCAGCTTAGATGGGGCGAGTCCTAACTATGGCTACACCTTC.

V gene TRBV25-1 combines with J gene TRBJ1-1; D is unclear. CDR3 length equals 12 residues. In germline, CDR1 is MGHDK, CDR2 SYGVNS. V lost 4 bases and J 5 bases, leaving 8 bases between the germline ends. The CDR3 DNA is TGTGCCAGCAGTGGACTCTTTACTGAAGCTTTCTTT. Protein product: CASSGLFTEAFF.

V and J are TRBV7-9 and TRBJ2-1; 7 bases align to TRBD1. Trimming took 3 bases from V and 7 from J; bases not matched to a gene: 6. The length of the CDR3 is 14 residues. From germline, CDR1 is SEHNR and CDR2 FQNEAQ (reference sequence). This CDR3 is CASSLTGSLNEQFF. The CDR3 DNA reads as TGTGCCAGCAGCTTGACAGGGTCTTTGAATGAGCAGTTCTTC.

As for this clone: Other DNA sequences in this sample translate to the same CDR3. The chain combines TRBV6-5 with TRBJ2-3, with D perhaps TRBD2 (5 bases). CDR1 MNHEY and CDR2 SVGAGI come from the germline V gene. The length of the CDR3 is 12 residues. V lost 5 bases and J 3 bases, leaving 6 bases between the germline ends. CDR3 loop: CASSRGTDTQYF. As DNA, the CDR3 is TGTGCCAGCAGTCGAGGGACAGATACGCAGTATTTT.

The CDR3: CASRPLGYKPGPGIWNTEAFF. As DNA, the CDR3 is TGTGCCAGCAGACCCCTGGGATATAAACCGGGCCCCGGGATTTGGAACACTGAAGCTTTCTTT. The chain carries TRBV7-3 and TRBJ1-1; D not certain. Looked up from germline, CDR1 is SGHTA and CDR2 is FQGTGA. The CDR3 extends over 21 amino acids. V lost 6 bases and J lost 1, with 33 bases in between.

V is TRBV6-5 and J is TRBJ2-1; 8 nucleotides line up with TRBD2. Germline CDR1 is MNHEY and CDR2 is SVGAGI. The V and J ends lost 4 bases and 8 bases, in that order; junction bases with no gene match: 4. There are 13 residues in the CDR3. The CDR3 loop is CASSSSGSHEQFF. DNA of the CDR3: TGTGCCAGCAGTTCAAGCGGGAGTCATGAGCAGTTCTTC.

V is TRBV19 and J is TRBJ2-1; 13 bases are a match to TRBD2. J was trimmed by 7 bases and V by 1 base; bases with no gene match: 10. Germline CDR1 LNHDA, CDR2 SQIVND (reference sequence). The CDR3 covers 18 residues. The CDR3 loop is CASSIVRTSGSVTNEQFF. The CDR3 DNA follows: TGTGCCAGTAGTATAGTTAGGACTAGCGGGAGTGTGACGAATGAGCAGTTCTTC.